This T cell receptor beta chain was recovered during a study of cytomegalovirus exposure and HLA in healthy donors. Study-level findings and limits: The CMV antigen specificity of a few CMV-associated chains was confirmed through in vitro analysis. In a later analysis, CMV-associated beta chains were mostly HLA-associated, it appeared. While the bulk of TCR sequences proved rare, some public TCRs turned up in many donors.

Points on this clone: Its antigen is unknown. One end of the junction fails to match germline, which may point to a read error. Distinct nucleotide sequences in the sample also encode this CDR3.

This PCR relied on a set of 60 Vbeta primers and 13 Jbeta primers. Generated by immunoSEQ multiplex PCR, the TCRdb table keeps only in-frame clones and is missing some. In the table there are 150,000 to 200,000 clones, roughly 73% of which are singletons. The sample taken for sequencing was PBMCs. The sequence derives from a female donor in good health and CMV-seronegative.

CDR3 nucleotides: TGCGCCAGTAGTCAAGAGGACAGCCTGGGTAACTATGGCTACACCTTC. Its protein is CASSQEDSLGNYGYTF. The chain couples TRBV19 to TRBJ1-2; the D gene is possibly TRBD1 (6 bases). This CDR3 is 16 amino acids long. Germline assignment: CDR1 LNHDA and CDR2 SQIVND (reference sequence).